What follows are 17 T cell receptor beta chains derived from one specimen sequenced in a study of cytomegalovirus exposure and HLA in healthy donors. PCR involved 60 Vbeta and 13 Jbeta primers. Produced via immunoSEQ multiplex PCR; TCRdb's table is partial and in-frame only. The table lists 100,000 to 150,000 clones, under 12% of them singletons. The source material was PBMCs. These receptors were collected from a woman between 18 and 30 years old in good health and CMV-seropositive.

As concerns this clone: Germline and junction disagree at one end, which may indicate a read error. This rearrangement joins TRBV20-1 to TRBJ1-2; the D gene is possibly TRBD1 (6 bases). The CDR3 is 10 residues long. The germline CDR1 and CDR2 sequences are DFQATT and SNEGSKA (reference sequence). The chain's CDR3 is CSARDQGLIF. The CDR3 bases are TGCAGTGCTAGAGACCAGGGGTTGATCTTC.

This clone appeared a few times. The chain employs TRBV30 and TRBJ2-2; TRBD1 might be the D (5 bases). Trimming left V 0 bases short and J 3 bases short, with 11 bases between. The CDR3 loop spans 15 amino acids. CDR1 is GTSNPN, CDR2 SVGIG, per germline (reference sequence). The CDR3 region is CAWSVPGRDTGELFF. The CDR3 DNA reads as TGTGCCTGGAGTGTACCGGGCAGGGACACCGGGGAGCTGTTTTTT.

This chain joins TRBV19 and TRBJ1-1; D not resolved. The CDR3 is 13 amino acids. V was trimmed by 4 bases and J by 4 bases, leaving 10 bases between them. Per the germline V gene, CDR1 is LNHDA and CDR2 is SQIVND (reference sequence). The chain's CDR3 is CASSTRHGTEAFF. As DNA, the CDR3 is TGTGCCAGTAGTACCCGACACGGCACTGAAGCTTTCTTT. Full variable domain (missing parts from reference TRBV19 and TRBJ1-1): DGGITQSPKYLFRKEGQNVTLSCEQNLNHDAMYWYRQDPGQGLRLIYYSQIVNDFQKGDIAEGYSVSREKKESFPLTVTSAQKNPTAFYLCASSTRHGTEAFFGQGTRLTVV.

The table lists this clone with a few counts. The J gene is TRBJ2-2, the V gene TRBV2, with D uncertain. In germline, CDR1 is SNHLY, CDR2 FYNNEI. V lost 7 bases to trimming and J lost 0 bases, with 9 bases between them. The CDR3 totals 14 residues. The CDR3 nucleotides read TGTGCCAGCAAGCCGTTGGCGAACACCGGGGAGCTGTTTTTT. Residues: CASKPLANTGELFF.

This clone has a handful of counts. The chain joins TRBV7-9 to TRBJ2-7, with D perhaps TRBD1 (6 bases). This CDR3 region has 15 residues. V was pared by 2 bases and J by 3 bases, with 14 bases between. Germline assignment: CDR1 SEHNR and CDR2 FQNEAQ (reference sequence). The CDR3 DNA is TGTGCCAGCAGCTTATGGGACAAGCCGAACTACGAGCAGTACTTC. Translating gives CASSLWDKPNYEQYF.

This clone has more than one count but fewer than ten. This CDR3 reads CASSARITSGNEQFF. CDR3 nucleotides: TGTGCCAGCAGCGCCCGCATAACTAGCGGCAATGAGCAGTTCTTC. V is TRBV28 and J is TRBJ2-1; 8 bases fit TRBD2. V lost 6 bases, J lost 6 bases, and 10 bases stayed unmatched. This CDR3 contains 15 residues. From germline, CDR1 is MDHEN and CDR2 SYDVKM.

In DNA form, the CDR3 reads TGCGCCAGCATCGACAGGGGGCCGGGAACCGGGGAGCTGTTTTTT. Translated, it gives CASIDRGPGTGELFF. The chain combines TRBV5-1 with TRBJ2-2; 10 positions match TRBD1. Germline assignment: CDR1 SGHRS and CDR2 YFSETQ. The CDR3 spans 15 residues. After removal of 6 bases from V and 5 bases from J, the junction contained 7 bases not matched to a gene.

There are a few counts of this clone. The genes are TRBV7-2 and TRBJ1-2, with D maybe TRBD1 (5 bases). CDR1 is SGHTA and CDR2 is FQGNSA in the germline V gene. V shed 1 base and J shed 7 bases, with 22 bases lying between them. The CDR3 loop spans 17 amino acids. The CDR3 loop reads CASSLGPAGTQVGGYTF. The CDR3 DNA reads TGTGCCAGCAGCTTAGGCCCCGCGGGGACCCAAGTCGGTGGCTACACCTTC.

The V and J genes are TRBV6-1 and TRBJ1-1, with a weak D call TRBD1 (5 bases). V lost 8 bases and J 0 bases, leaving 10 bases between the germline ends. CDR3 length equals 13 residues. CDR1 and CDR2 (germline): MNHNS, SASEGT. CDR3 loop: CASGGQMNTEAFF. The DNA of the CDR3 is TGTGCCAGCGGCGGACAAATGAACACTGAAGCTTTCTTT.

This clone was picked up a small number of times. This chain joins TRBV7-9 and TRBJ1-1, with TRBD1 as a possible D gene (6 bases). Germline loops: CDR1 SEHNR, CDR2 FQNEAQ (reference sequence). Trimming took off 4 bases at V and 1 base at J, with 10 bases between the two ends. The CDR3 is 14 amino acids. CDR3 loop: CASSSQDRNTEAFF. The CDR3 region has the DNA TGTGCCAGCAGCTCCCAGGACAGGAACACTGAAGCTTTCTTT.

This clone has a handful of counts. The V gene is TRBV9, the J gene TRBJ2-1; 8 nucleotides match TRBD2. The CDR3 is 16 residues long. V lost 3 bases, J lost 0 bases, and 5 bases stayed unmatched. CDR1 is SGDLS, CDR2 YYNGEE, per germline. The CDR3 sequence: CASSEIAGSSYNEQFF. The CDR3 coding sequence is TGTGCCAGCAGCGAAATAGCGGGGAGCTCCTACAATGAGCAGTTCTTC.

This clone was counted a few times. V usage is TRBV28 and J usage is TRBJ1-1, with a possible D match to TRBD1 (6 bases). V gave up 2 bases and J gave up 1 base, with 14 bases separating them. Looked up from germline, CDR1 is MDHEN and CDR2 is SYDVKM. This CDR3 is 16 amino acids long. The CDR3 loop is CASSLMAGVPNTEAFF. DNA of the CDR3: TGTGCCAGCAGTTTAATGGCAGGGGTACCGAACACTGAAGCTTTCTTT.

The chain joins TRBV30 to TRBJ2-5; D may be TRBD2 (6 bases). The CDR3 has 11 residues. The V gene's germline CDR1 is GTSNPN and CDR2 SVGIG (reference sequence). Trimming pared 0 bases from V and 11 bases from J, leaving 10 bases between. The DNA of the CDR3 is TGTGCCTGGAGTGTAGGTGGAGGGCAGTACTTC. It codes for CAWSVGGGQYF.

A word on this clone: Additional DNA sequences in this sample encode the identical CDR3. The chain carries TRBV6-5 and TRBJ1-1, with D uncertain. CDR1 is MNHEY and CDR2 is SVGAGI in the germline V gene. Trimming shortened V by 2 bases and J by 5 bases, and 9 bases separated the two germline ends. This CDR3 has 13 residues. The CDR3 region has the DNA TGTGCCAGCAGTTACCTAGATAAGACTGAAGCTTTCTTT. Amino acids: CASSYLDKTEAFF.

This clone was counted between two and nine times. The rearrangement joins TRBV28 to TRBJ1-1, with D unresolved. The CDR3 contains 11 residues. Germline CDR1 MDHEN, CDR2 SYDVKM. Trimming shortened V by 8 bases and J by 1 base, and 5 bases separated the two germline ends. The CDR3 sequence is CASYRNTEAFF. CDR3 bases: TGTGCCAGCTATAGGAACACTGAAGCTTTCTTT.

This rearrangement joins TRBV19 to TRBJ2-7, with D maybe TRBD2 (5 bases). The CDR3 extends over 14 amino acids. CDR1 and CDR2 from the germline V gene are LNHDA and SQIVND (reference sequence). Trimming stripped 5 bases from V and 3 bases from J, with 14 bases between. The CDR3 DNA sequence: TGTGCCAGTAGTCACGCATCCGGGAACTACGAGCAGTACTTC. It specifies CASSHASGNYEQYF.

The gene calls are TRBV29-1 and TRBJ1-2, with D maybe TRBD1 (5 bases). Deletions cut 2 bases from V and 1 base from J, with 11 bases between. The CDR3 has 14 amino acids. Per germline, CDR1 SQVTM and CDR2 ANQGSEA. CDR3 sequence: CSVESRGGNYGYTF. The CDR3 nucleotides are TGCAGCGTTGAATCCCGGGGGGGTAACTATGGCTACACCTTC.